Below are 6 T cell receptor beta chains sequenced from a single sample in a study of blood T cells in healthy people across ages. For the second PCR, which ran for roughly 7 to 11 cycles, a sample-barcoded 5' primer and a J-beta primer mix were used. TCRdb re-called the 5' RACE reads with MiXCR, one entry per CDR3 protein. The data hold about 1.4 million distinct CDR3 sequences, with roughly 64% observed a single time. Source material: blood. The receptors derive from a man between 18 and 35 years old in good health.

The gene calls are TRBV10-3 and TRBJ2-5; TRBD1 matches 12 bases. This CDR3 contains 15 residues. V gave up 6 bases and J gave up 3 bases; unmatched junction bases: 5. Germline-derived CDR1 and CDR2 are ENHRY and SYGVKD. The CDR3 sequence is CAISGTGGGEETQYF. Here the CDR3 DNA reads TGTGCCATCAGCGGGACAGGGGGCGGGGAAGAGACCCAGTACTTC.

The chain is built from TRBV4-1 and TRBJ2-4; the match to TRBD1 covers 7 bases. Gene TRBJ2-5 matches the end of the DNA better, so the J call may be wrong. Germline-derived CDR1 and CDR2 are MGHRA and YSYEKL. The CDR3 has 16 amino acids. The CDR3 sequence is CASSQPGDSLQETQYF. For the CDR3, the DNA is TGCGCCAGCAGCCAACCAGGGGACAGCCTACAAGAGACCCAGTACTTC.

This clonotype was seen ten or more times. Sequence at one end of the junction differs from germline and may be a read error. The chain couples TRBV3-1 to TRBJ2-7, with D unresolved. Per the germline V gene, CDR1 is LGHDT and CDR2 is YNNKEL (reference sequence). The CDR3 has 14 amino acids. As DNA, the CDR3 is TGCGCCAGCAGCCAAGATTCCAGCTCCTACGAGCAGTACTTC. Translated, it gives CASSQDSSSYEQYF.

The V gene is TRBV9, the J gene TRBJ2-3, with D tentatively TRBD2 (5 bases). Trimming shortened V by 0 bases and J by 2 bases, and 13 bases separated the two germline ends. CDR3 size: 16 residues. Germline assignment: CDR1 SGDLS and CDR2 YYNGEE. Here the CDR3 DNA reads TGTGCCAGCAGCGTAGTCGAGGGTCGACACACAGATACGCAGTATTTT. Protein product: CASSVVEGRHTDTQYF.

V usage is TRBV4-1 and J usage is TRBJ2-7, with 7 nucleotides matching TRBD1. Germline V gene lookup returns CDR1 MGHRA and CDR2 YSYEKL. The CDR3 contains 15 residues. V shed 3 bases and J 5 bases; nucleotides not matched to a gene: 10. CDR3 residues: CASSQVGSRGNEQYF. The CDR3 bases are TGCGCCAGCAGCCAGGTCGGAAGCAGGGGGAACGAGCAGTACTTC.

The J gene is TRBJ2-7, the V gene TRBV4-2; possibly TRBD2 for D (6 bases). V was cut by 2 bases and J by 3 bases, with 11 bases left in between. Germline values: CDR1 LGHNA, CDR2 YNFKEQ. The CDR3 has 14 residues. This CDR3 is CASSQTGVFYEQYF. CDR3 bases: TGTGCCAGCAGCCAAACGGGGGTCTTCTACGAGCAGTACTTC.